Described below is a single T cell receptor beta chain sequence and its context. Its antigen is still unknown. These data are taken from a study of cytomegalovirus exposure and HLA in healthy donors. General observations from the study: Reportedly, fewer N-insertions than the approximately 600-donor mean appeared in an Asian-associated ancestry cluster in a later analysis.

The CDR3 sequence is 19 residues long. V lost 3 bases to trimming and J lost 0 bases, with 18 bases between them. Germline lookup yields CDR1 SGHDN and CDR2 FVKESK. PCR employed 60 Vbeta and 13 Jbeta primers. Sequencing was performed with immunoSEQ multiplex PCR; in TCRdb, only in-frame clones are kept and a portion is missing. The sample contains 55,000 to 75,000 clones, about three quarters of which appear only once. This clonotype originated in a woman in her 30s in good health and CMV-seropositive. The sequencing sample was made of PBMCs. The rearrangement links TRBV14 to TRBJ2-6; D is undetermined. The DNA for the CDR3 is TGTGCCAGCAGCCATATTCCGGCAGGCACAAGCTCTGGGGCCAACGTCCTGACTTTC. It yields the protein CASSHIPAGTSSGANVLTF. Combining the CDR3 with reference TRBV14 and TRBJ2-6 gives the whole variable domain EAGVTQFPSHSVIEKGQTVTLRCDPISGHDNLYWYRRVMGKEIKFLLHFVKESKQDESGMPNNRFLAERTGGTYSTLKVQPAELEDSGVYFCASSHIPAGTSSGANVLTFGAGSRLTVL.